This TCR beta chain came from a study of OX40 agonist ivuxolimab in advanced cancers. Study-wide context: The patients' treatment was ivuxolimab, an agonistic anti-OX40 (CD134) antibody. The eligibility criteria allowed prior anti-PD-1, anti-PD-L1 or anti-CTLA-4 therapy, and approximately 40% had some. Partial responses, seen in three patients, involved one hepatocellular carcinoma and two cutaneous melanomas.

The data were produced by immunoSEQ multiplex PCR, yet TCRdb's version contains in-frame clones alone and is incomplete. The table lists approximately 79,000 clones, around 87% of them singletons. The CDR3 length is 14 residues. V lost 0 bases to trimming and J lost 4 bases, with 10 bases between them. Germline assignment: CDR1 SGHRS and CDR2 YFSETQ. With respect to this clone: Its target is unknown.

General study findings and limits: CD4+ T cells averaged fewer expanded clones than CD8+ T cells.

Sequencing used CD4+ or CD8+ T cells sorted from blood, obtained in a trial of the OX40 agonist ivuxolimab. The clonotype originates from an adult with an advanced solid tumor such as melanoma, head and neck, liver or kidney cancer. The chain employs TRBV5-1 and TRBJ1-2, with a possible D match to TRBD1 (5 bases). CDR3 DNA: TGCGCCAGCAGCTTGGATCGGGGGGTCTATGGCTACACCTTC. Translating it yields CASSLDRGVYGYTF.